This T cell receptor beta chain was captured by sequencing in a study of OX40 agonist ivuxolimab in advanced cancers. Study background: Patients received the agonistic anti-OX40 (CD134) antibody ivuxolimab. There were three patients with partial responses, one having hepatocellular carcinoma and two cutaneous melanoma. 30% to 40% of patients had received prior checkpoint inhibitor therapy.

Germline V lookup: CDR1 SGHRS, CDR2 YFSETQ. There are 16 residues in the CDR3. V lost 0 bases and J lost 1, with 13 bases in between. This table comes from immunoSEQ multiplex PCR, and its TCRdb copy is limited to in-frame clones, with some not included. The sample has 65,000 to 80,000 clones; roughly 85% are singletons. J is TRBJ2-5 and V is TRBV5-1; the D gene is possibly TRBD1 (5 bases). The origin of this receptor is an adult with an advanced solid tumor such as melanoma, head and neck, liver or kidney cancer. The sequencing used CD4+ or CD8+ T cells sorted from blood, collected in a trial of the OX40 agonist ivuxolimab. CDR3 amino acids: CASSLGLTESQETQYF. The CDR3 DNA reads TGCGCCAGCAGCTTGGGTTTGACAGAAAGCCAAGAGACCCAGTACTTC.